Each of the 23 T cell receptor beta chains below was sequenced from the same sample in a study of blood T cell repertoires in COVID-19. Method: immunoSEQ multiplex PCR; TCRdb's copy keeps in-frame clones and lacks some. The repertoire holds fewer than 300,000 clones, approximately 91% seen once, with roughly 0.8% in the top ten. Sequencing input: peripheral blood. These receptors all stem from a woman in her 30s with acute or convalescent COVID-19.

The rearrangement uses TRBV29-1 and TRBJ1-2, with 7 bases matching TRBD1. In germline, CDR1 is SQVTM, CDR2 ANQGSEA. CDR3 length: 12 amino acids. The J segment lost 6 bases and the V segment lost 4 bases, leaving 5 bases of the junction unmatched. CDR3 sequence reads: CSVGIDRDGYTF. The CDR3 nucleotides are TGCAGCGTTGGGATTGACAGGGATGGCTACACCTTC.

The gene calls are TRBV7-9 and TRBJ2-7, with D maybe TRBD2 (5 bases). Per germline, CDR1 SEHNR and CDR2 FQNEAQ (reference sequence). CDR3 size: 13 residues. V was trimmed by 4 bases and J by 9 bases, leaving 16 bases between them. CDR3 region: CASSSGKVLGQYF. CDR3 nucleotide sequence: TGTGCCAGCAGCTCGGGAAAGGTCCTGGGGCAGTACTTC.

The CDR3 nucleotides are TGTGCCTGGAGGAAGGACAGGGAGAACACTGAAGCTTTCTTT. It codes for CAWRKDRENTEAFF. The genes are TRBV30 and TRBJ1-1, with TRBD1 matching over 8 bases. CDR1 GTSNPN and CDR2 SVGIG come from the germline V gene (reference sequence). J was trimmed by 1 base and V by 3 bases; bases with no gene match: 4. This CDR3 comprises 14 residues.

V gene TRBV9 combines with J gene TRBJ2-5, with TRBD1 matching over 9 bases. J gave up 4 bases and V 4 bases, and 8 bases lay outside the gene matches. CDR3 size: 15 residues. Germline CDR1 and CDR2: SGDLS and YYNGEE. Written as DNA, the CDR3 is TGTGCCAGCAGCTTCCGGGACAGGGAGGTAGAGACCCAGTACTTC. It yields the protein CASSFRDREVETQYF.

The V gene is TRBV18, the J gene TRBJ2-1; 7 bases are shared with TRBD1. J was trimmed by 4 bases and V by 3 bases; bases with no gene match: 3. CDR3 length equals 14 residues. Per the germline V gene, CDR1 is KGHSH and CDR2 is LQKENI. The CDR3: CASSPRDRYNEQFF. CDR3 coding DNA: TGTGCCAGCTCACCTCGGGACAGATACAATGAGCAGTTCTTC.

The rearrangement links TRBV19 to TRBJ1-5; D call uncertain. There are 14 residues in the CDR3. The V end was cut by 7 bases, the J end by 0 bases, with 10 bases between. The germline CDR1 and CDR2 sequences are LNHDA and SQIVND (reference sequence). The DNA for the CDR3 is TGTGCCAGTAAATCTCTAGATAGCAATCAGCCCCAGCATTTT. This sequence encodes CASKSLDSNQPQHF.

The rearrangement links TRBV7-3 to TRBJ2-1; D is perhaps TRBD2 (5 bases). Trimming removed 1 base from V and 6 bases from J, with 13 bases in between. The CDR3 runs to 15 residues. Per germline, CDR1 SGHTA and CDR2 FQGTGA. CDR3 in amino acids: CASSLRAGASNEQFF. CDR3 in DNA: TGTGCCAGCAGCTTAAGGGCGGGCGCCTCCAATGAGCAGTTCTTC. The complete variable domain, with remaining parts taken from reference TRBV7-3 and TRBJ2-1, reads GAGVSQTPSNKVTEKGKYVELRCDPISGHTALYWYRQSLGQGPEFLIYFQGTGAADDSGLPNDRFFAVRPEGSVSTLKIQRTERGDSAVYLCASSLRAGASNEQFFGPGTRLTVL.

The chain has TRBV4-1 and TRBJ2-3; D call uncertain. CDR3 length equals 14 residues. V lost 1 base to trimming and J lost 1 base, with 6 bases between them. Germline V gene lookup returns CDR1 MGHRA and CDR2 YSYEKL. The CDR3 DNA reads TGCGCCAGCAGCCAAGCGGTCCGCACAGATACGCAGTATTTT. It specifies CASSQAVRTDTQYF.

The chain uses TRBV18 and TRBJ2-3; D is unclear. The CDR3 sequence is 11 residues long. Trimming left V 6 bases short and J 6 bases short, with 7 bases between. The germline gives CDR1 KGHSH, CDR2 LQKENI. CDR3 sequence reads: CASSAGDTQYF. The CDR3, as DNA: TGTGCCAGCTCCGCCGGGGATACGCAGTATTTT.

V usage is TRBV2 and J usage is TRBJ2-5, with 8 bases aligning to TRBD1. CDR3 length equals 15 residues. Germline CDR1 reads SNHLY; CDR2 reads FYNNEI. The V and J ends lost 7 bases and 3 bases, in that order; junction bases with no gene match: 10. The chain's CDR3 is CASTRYRGRKETQYF. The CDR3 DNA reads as TGTGCCAGCACAAGGTACAGGGGGAGGAAAGAGACCCAGTACTTC.

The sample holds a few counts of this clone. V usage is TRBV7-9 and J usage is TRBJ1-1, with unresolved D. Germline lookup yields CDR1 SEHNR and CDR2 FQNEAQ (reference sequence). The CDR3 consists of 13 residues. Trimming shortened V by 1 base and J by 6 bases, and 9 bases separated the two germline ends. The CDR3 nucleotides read TGTGCCAGCAGCTTAGGAGGGTGGGCTGAAGCTTTCTTT. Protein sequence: CASSLGGWAEAFF.

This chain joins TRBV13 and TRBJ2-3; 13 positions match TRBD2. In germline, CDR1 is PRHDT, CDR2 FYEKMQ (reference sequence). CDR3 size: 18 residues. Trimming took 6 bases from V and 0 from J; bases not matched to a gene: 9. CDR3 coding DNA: TGTGCCAGCAGTCCAGGGACTAGCGGGGTCTCTAGCACAGATACGCAGTATTTT. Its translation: CASSPGTSGVSSTDTQYF.

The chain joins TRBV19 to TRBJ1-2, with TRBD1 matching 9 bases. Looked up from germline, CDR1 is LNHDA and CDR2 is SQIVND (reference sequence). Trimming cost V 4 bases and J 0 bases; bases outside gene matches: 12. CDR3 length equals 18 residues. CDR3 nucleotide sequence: TGTGCCAGTAGTACCCCCAGGGGACAGGGATGGGCTAACTATGGCTACACCTTC. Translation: CASSTPRGQGWANYGYTF.

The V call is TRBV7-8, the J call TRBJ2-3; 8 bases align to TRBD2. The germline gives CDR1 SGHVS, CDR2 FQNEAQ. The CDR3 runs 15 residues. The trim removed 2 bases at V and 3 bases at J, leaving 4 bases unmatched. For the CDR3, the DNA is TGTGCCAGCAGCTTAAGCGGGGGACTTACAGATACGCAGTATTTT. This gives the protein CASSLSGGLTDTQYF. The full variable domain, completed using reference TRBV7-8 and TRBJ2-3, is GAGVSQSPRYKVAKRGQDVALRCDPISGHVSLFWYQQALGQGPEFLTYFQNEAQLDKSGLPSDRFFAERPEGSVSTLKIQRTQQEDSAVYLCASSLSGGLTDTQYFGPGTRLTVL.

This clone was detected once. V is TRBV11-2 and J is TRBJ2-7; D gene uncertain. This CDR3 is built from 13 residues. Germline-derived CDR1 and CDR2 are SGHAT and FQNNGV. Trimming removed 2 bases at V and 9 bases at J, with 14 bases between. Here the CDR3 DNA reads TGTGCCAGCAGCTTATCCTCCCGATCAGTGCAGTACTTC. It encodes CASSLSSRSVQYF.

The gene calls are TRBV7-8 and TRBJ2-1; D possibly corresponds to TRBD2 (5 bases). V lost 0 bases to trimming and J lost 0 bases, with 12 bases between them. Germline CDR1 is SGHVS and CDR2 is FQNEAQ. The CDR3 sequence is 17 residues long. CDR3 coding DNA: TGTGCCAGCAGCTTAGCGCGGGTAGTCATCTCCTACAATGAGCAGTTCTTC. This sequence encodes CASSLARVVISYNEQFF. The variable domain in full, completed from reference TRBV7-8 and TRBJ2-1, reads GAGVSQSPRYKVAKRGQDVALRCDPISGHVSLFWYQQALGQGPEFLTYFQNEAQLDKSGLPSDRFFAERPEGSVSTLKIQRTQQEDSAVYLCASSLARVVISYNEQFFGPGTRLTVL.

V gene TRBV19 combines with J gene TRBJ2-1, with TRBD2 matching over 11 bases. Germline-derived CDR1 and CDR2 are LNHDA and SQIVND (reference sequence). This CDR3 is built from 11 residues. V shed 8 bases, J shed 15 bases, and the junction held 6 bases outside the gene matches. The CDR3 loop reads CASRTGTSGFF. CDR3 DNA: TGTGCCAGTCGAACCGGGACTAGCGGGTTCTTC.

Here the CDR3 reads CASSMGATDTQYF. CDR3 coding DNA: TGTGCCAGTAGTATGGGGGCCACAGATACGCAGTATTTT. This sequence joins TRBV19 and TRBJ2-3; perhaps TRBD1 as D (6 bases). The CDR3 totals 13 residues. Germline values: CDR1 LNHDA, CDR2 SQIVND (reference sequence). Deletions cut 3 bases from V and 2 bases from J, with 6 bases between.

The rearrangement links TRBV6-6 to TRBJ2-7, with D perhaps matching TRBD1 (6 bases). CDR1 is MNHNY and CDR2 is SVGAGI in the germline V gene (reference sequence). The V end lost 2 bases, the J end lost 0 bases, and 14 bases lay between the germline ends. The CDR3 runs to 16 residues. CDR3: CASSYRKRGSSYEQYF. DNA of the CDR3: TGTGCCAGCAGTTACCGAAAAAGGGGGAGCTCCTACGAGCAGTACTTC.

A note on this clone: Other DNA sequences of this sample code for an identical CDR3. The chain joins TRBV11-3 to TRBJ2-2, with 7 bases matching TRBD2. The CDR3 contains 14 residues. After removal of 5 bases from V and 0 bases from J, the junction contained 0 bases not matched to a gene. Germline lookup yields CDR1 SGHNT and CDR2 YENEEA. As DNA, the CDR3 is TGTGCCAGCAGCCTAGCGGCGAACACCGGGGAGCTGTTTTTT. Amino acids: CASSLAANTGELFF.

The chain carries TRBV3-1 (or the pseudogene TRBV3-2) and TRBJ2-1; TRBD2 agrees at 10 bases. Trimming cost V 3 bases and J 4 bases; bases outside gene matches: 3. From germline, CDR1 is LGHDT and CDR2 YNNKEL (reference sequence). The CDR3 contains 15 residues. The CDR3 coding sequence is TGTGCCAGCAGCCACACTAGCGGGAAATACAATGAGCAGTTCTTC. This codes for CASSHTSGKYNEQFF.

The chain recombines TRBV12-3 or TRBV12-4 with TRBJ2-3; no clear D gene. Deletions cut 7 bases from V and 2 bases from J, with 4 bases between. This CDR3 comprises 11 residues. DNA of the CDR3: TGTGCCAGCAAATACACAGATACGCAGTATTTT. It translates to CASKYTDTQYF.

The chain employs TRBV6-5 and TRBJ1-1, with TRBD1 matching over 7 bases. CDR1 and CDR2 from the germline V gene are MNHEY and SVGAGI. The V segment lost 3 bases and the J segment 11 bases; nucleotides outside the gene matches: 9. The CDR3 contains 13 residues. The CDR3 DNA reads TGTGCCAGCAGTTATAAGGGGGCTGTCGGCGCTTTCTTT. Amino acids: CASSYKGAVGAFF.